These 27 T cell receptor beta chains originate from one sample sequenced in a study of neurological immune-mediated disorders. TCRdb ran MiXCR on the 5' RACE reads and lists one entry per CDR3 protein. The sample includes fewer than 55,000 distinct CDR3 sequences, 12% of them seen just once. Time point: longitudinal time-point 3. The sequenced material came from PBMCs. Receptors were obtained from a male donor with HTLV-1-associated myelopathy (HAM/TSP).

This clonotype was found many times. The chain joins TRBV7-9 to TRBJ1-6; the D gene is possibly TRBD1 (5 bases). CDR1 and CDR2 from the germline V gene are SEHNR and FQNEAQ (reference sequence). The CDR3 has 16 residues. V dropped 7 bases and J dropped 5 bases, with 18 bases sitting between them. The CDR3 sequence: CASNSPGLGDNSPLHF. CDR3 DNA: TGTGCCAGCAACTCGCCGGGTCTAGGGGATAATTCACCCCTCCACTTT.

To note about this clonotype: A single base separates this from a much larger clone, so it may be a read error. V is TRBV3-1 and J is TRBJ2-7; the match to TRBD2 covers 12 bases. The CDR3 runs to 16 residues. Germline V gene data show CDR1 as LGHDT and CDR2 as YNNKEL (reference sequence). CDR3 region: CSSSRRLAGAAYEQYF. The CDR3 nucleotides read TGTTCCAGCAGCCGTCGACTAGCGGGGGCGGCCTACGAGCAGTACTTC.

This clonotype was counted ten times or more. This chain links TRBV19 with TRBJ2-3, with TRBD1 matching 7 bases. CDR3 length equals 15 residues. With 7 bases clipped from V and 1 base from J, the junction kept 8 bases outside the gene matches. Germline V CDR1 and CDR2: LNHDA, SQIVND (reference sequence). The CDR3 protein is CASTPHDRGTDTQYF. As DNA, the CDR3 is TGTGCCAGTACCCCTCACGACAGGGGCACAGATACGCAGTATTTT.

Ten or more counts support this clonotype. The chain is built from TRBV7-2 and TRBJ2-5; D might be TRBD1 or TRBD2, each matching 6 bases. This CDR3 comprises 14 residues. V lost 8 bases, J lost 1 base, and 14 bases lay in between. Germline CDR1 and CDR2: SGHTA and FQGNSA. The CDR3 DNA reads as TGTGCCAGCGCCAGGGGAGGCGGCCAAGAGACCCAGTACTTC. This translates into CASARGGGQETQYF. The full variable domain, rest sourced from reference TRBV7-2 and TRBJ2-5, is GAGVSQSPSNKVTEKGKDVELRCDPISGHTALYWYRQSLGQGLEFLIYFQGNSAPDKSGLPSDRFSAERTGGSVSTLTIQRTQQEDSAVYLCASARGGGQETQYFGPGTRLLVL.

This clonotype was detected ten times or more. V is TRBV9 and J is TRBJ1-6; possibly TRBD1 for D (5 bases). This CDR3 comprises 15 residues. Per germline, CDR1 SGDLS and CDR2 YYNGEE. Between the trimmed V and J ends, which lost 4 bases and 7 bases, there was a span of 15 bases. The CDR3 loop is CASSSTGLLNSPLHF. The CDR3 DNA reads as TGTGCCAGCAGCTCAACGGGACTTCTAAATTCACCCCTCCACTTT.

This clonotype was observed many times. V usage is TRBV5-5 and J usage is TRBJ2-7, with D unresolved. The germline V gene has CDR1 SGHKS and CDR2 YYEKEE (reference sequence). The CDR3 sequence is 14 residues long. The V gene lost 1 base and the J gene lost 5 bases, with 13 bases spanning the gap. CDR3 protein: CASSLFAGYDEQYF. CDR3 DNA sequence: TGTGCCAGCAGCTTGTTCGCAGGTTATGACGAGCAGTACTTC.

This clonotype was observed many times. This chain joins TRBV2 and TRBJ1-5; D gene ambiguous. Germline loops: CDR1 SNHLY, CDR2 FYNNEI. There are 14 residues in the CDR3. The germline V and J ends were trimmed by 2 bases and 4 bases, with 9 bases remaining between them. CDR3 in DNA: TGTGCCAGCAGTGAATTGAGGAAGAATCAGCCCCAGCATTTT. Translation gives CASSELRKNQPQHF. Complete variable domain (other parts from reference TRBV2 and TRBJ1-5): EPEVTQTPSHQVTQMGQEVILRCVPISNHLYFYWYRQILGQKVEFLVSFYNNEISEKSEIFDDQFSVERPDGSNFTLKIRSTKLEDSAMYFCASSELRKNQPQHFGDGTRLSIL.

This clonotype was found many times. The chain joins TRBV5-6 to TRBJ1-6; D possibly corresponds to TRBD1 (5 bases). The CDR3 is 14 amino acids. The V end lost 4 bases, the J end lost 10 bases, and 15 bases lay between the germline ends. Germline loops: CDR1 SGHDT, CDR2 YYEEEE. The chain's CDR3 is CASSPGRMESPLHF. CDR3 bases: TGTGCCAGCAGCCCGGGACGGATGGAGTCACCCCTCCACTTT.

The rearrangement links TRBV12-3 or TRBV12-4 to TRBJ1-5; weak D call: TRBD1 (6 bases). The germline V and J ends were trimmed by 7 bases and 2 bases, with 15 bases remaining between them. CDR3 size: 15 residues. This CDR3 reads CASKNREEGNQPQHF. The CDR3 DNA is TGTGCCAGCAAAAACAGGGAGGAGGGCAATCAGCCCCAGCATTTT.

This clonotype was counted at least ten times. CDR3 nucleotide sequence: TGTGCCAGCAGCTTGGGGCTAGGGAGGGAGACCCAGTACTTC. Amino acid sequence: CASSLGLGRETQYF. The chain uses TRBV5-6 and TRBJ2-5; D perhaps matches TRBD2 (6 bases). V was trimmed by 0 bases and J by 5 bases, leaving 11 bases between them. The CDR3 contains 14 residues. The germline gives CDR1 SGHDT, CDR2 YYEEEE.

The sample holds many counts of this clonotype. The chain recombines TRBV20-1 with TRBJ2-5; D is tentatively TRBD1 or TRBD2 (6 bases each). The CDR3 is made up of 15 amino acids. Germline V gene sequence: CDR1 DFQATT, CDR2 SNEGSKA (reference sequence). V gave up 3 bases and J gave up 0 bases, with 14 bases separating them. CDR3 protein: CSASGGTLNQETQYF. The DNA of the CDR3 is TGCAGTGCTAGTGGGGGGACACTGAACCAAGAGACCCAGTACTTC.

The sample holds many counts of this clonotype. V gene TRBV7-6 combines with J gene TRBJ2-1; 8 bases agree with TRBD2. J lost 4 bases, V lost 4 bases, and 6 bases had no gene match. CDR1 SGHVS and CDR2 FNYEAQ come from the germline V gene. The CDR3 is 15 residues long. CDR3 sequence: CASSSGGPRYNEQFF. Written as DNA, the CDR3 is TGTGCCAGCAGCTCGGGGGGGCCAAGATACAATGAGCAGTTCTTC.

This clonotype ranks as medium-sized. The chain combines TRBV15 with TRBJ2-3; D is perhaps TRBD1 or TRBD2 (5 bases each). Per the germline V gene, CDR1 is LNHNV and CDR2 is YYDKDF (reference sequence). The CDR3 loop spans 14 amino acids. Trimming took off 0 bases at V and 4 bases at J, with 8 bases between the two ends. The CDR3 DNA is TGTGCCACCAGCAGAGATGAGGGGCCAGATACGCAGTATTTT. Its translation is CATSRDEGPDTQYF. Complete variable domain (other parts from reference TRBV15 and TRBJ2-3): DAMVIQNPRYQVTQFGKPVTLSCSQTLNHNVMYWYQQKSSQAPKLLFHYYDKDFNNEADTPDNFQSRRPNTSFCFLDIRSPGLGDTAMYLCATSRDEGPDTQYFGPGTRLTVL.

With respect to this clonotype: This may arise from a read error, as a much more abundant clone is one base away. The chain has TRBV6-1 and TRBJ1-2, with TRBD1 as a possible D gene (6 bases). CDR1 and CDR2 from the germline V gene are MNHNS and SASEGT. The length of the CDR3 is 15 residues. CDR3 loop: CASIEQTGGIYGYTF. CDR3 coding DNA: TGTGCCAGCATTGAACAAACGGGGGGCATCTATGGCTACACCTTC.

This clonotype was counted at least ten times. The V and J genes are TRBV7-2 and TRBJ1-1; TRBD1 is a possible D gene (6 bases). This CDR3 comprises 14 residues. Germline V gene sequence: CDR1 SGHTA, CDR2 FQGNSA. V was shortened by 5 bases and J by 5 bases, with 15 bases between the two germline ends. The CDR3 DNA reads as TGTGCCAGCAGCCCCAGGGGAGCGGTGACTGAAGCTTTCTTT. Amino acids: CASSPRGAVTEAFF.

This clonotype has at least ten counts. This chain connects TRBV20-1 to TRBJ1-2; perhaps TRBD1 as D (6 bases). The CDR3 is 14 residues long. Trimming pared 1 base from V and 2 bases from J, leaving 11 bases between. The germline CDR1 and CDR2 sequences are DFQATT and SNEGSKA (reference sequence). CDR3 bases: TGCAGTGCTAGAGGTGGACAGCCGAACTATGGCTACACCTTC. The encoded protein is CSARGGQPNYGYTF.

On this clonotype: A much more abundant neighbour one base away suggests this may be a read error. The chain carries TRBV20-1 and TRBJ2-3; D is perhaps TRBD2 (6 bases). The germline gives CDR1 DFQATT, CDR2 SNEGSKA (reference sequence). The CDR3 consists of 14 residues. The CDR3 DNA sequence: TGCAGTGCCCGGGGCGGGGTCCTCACACATACGCAGTATTTT. It specifies CSARGGVLTHTQYF.

This clonotype occurred many times. V usage is TRBV3-1 and J usage is TRBJ1-5, with a weak D call TRBD1 (6 bases). This CDR3 spans 15 amino acids. The V gene lost 0 bases and the J gene lost 6 bases, with 12 bases spanning the gap. CDR1 LGHDT and CDR2 YNNKEL come from the germline V gene (reference sequence). The CDR3 sequence is CASSQDSGDRQPQHF. The DNA of the CDR3 is TGTGCCAGCAGCCAAGATTCAGGGGATCGTCAGCCCCAGCATTTT.

This clonotype was seen once. This sequence joins TRBV28 and TRBJ2-2; D unresolved. Germline V gives CDR1 MDHEN, CDR2 SYDVKM. The CDR3 runs to 15 residues. V lost 4 bases and J 10 bases, leaving 19 bases between the germline ends. The CDR3 coding sequence is TGTGCCAGCAGTTCCCTTGGCCTTAGCACCCTGGAGCTGTTTTTT. Its translation: CASSSLGLSTLELFF.

This clonotype was seen many times. The chain recombines TRBV10-3 with TRBJ1-1; D uncertain. The CDR3 has 16 amino acids. V was cut by 0 bases and J by 5 bases, with 16 bases left in between. The germline V gene encodes CDR1 ENHRY and CDR2 SYGVKD. CDR3 protein: CAISESKAIGVTEAFF. The CDR3 nucleotides read TGTGCCATCAGTGAGTCGAAGGCGATCGGGGTTACTGAAGCTTTCTTT.

The table lists this clonotype with many counts. The gene calls are TRBV20-1 and TRBJ2-1, with 9 bases that match TRBD2. Germline values: CDR1 DFQATT, CDR2 SNEGSKA (reference sequence). The CDR3 is 17 residues long. The V gene end was trimmed by 0 bases and the J gene end by 6 bases; junction bases not matched to a gene: 12. CDR3 region: CSARDGLAGALSNEQFF. CDR3 sequence (DNA): TGCAGTGCTAGAGATGGTTTAGCGGGGGCCTTATCCAATGAGCAGTTCTTC.

This sequence joins TRBV20-1 and TRBJ2-2, with TRBD1 matching over 7 bases. CDR3 size: 13 residues. J gave up 9 bases and V 6 bases, and 10 bases lay outside the gene matches. Germline loops: CDR1 DFQATT, CDR2 SNEGSKA (reference sequence). The CDR3 is CSAPDRAARELFF. The CDR3 DNA reads as TGCAGTGCACCCGACAGGGCTGCCCGGGAGCTGTTTTTT.

This sequence joins TRBV5-6 and TRBJ2-5; 7 bases agree with TRBD1. The V and J ends lost 2 bases and 2 bases, in that order; junction bases with no gene match: 3. The CDR3 consists of 14 residues. CDR1 is SGHDT, CDR2 YYEEEE, per germline. CDR3 sequence reads: CASSFGTAQETQYF. CDR3 nucleotide sequence: TGTGCCAGCAGCTTTGGGACAGCGCAAGAGACCCAGTACTTC.

This clonotype was recorded many times. The rearrangement joins TRBV12-3 or TRBV12-4 to TRBJ2-5; the match to TRBD2 covers 7 bases. V gave up 2 bases and J gave up 4 bases; unmatched junction bases: 4. There are 14 residues in the CDR3. CDR3 sequence: CASSLRGGGETQYF. The CDR3 DNA follows: TGTGCCAGCAGTTTACGGGGCGGGGGAGAGACCCAGTACTTC.

This clonotype was recorded many times. J is TRBJ1-5 and V is TRBV28; 7 nucleotides match TRBD1. CDR3 size: 15 residues. Losses at the gene ends were 5 bases for V and 7 bases for J; bases not matched to a gene: 11. The germline V gene has CDR1 MDHEN and CDR2 SYDVKM. The CDR3 spells CASSPHRQGWQPQHF. DNA of the CDR3: TGTGCCAGCAGTCCCCATAGACAGGGTTGGCAGCCCCAGCATTTT.

This clonotype was seen repeatedly, ten times or more. The chain carries TRBV20-1 and TRBJ2-1, with 9 bases identical to TRBD2. The CDR3 has 16 amino acids. Germline loops: CDR1 DFQATT, CDR2 SNEGSKA (reference sequence). Trimming took 0 bases from V and 4 from J; bases not matched to a gene: 7. The CDR3 spells CSARDLAGGRYNEQFF. In nucleotides, the CDR3 is TGCAGTGCTAGAGATCTCGCGGGGGGGAGATACAATGAGCAGTTCTTC.

This clonotype was found many times. The CDR3 sequence is CASSLDGGNTEAFF. CDR3 sequence (DNA): TGTGCCAGCAGCTTAGATGGGGGAAACACTGAAGCTTTCTTT. The V gene is TRBV7-2, the J gene TRBJ1-1, with D perhaps matching TRBD1 (5 bases). V was clipped by 1 base and J by 2 bases, with 8 bases between them. The CDR3 contains 14 residues. Germline loops: CDR1 SGHTA, CDR2 FQGNSA.